These 20 T cell receptor beta chains share one sample of origin, sequenced in a study of radiotherapy plus CTLA-4 blockade in lung cancer. Using immunoSEQ multiplex PCR, the repertoire was profiled, and TCRdb retains in-frame clones only, with some absent. The sample has tens of thousands of clones; 77% are singletons. The sequencing here drew on peripheral blood, taken from a patient treated with radiotherapy plus ipilimumab. Receptor source: a human donor with non-small cell lung cancer who had a partial response to radiotherapy plus ipilimumab.

V is TRBV5-4 and J is TRBJ2-2; D gene uncertain. Germline CDR1 and CDR2: SGHNT and YYREEE (reference sequence). This CDR3 has 13 amino acids. V lost 0 bases and J 4 bases, leaving 4 bases between the germline ends. CDR3 residues: CASSLALTGELFF. The CDR3 bases are TGTGCCAGCAGCTTGGCACTCACCGGGGAGCTGTTTTTT. Using reference TRBV5-4 and TRBJ2-2 for the parts outside the CDR3, the full variable domain is ETGVTQSPTHLIKTRGQQVTLRCSSQSGHNTVSWYQQALGQGPQFIFQYYREEENGRGNFPPRFSGLQFPNYSSELNVNALELDDSALYLCASSLALTGELFFGEGSRLTVL.

This clone was found a few times. The chain employs TRBV19 and TRBJ1-2; 8 bases align to TRBD1. The ends lost 9 bases at V and 5 bases at J; junction bases unmatched: 8. From germline, CDR1 is LNHDA and CDR2 SQIVND (reference sequence). The CDR3 is 13 amino acids. CDR3 amino acids: CASSRGQGYGYTF. For the CDR3, the DNA is TGTGCCAGCAGTCGCGGACAGGGATATGGCTACACCTTC.

J is TRBJ1-5 and V is TRBV15; D gene unclear. The CDR3 spans 15 residues. V lost 5 bases, J lost 0 bases, and 11 bases lay in between. Germline loops: CDR1 LNHNV, CDR2 YYDKDF (reference sequence). CDR3: CATSSRQNSNQPQHF. For the CDR3, the DNA is TGTGCCACCAGCTCGAGACAAAATAGCAATCAGCCCCAGCATTTT. Full variable domain (remainder filled in from reference TRBV15 and TRBJ1-5): DAMVIQNPRYQVTQFGKPVTLSCSQTLNHNVMYWYQQKSSQAPKLLFHYYDKDFNNEADTPDNFQSRRPNTSFCFLDIRSPGLGDTAMYLCATSSRQNSNQPQHFGDGTRLSIL.

This sequence joins TRBV6-1 and TRBJ2-7, with D uncertain. Deletions cut 3 bases from V and 1 base from J, with 13 bases between. Germline V gene lookup returns CDR1 MNHNS and CDR2 SASEGT. The CDR3 covers 15 residues. In DNA form, the CDR3 reads TGTGCCAGCAGTGAGTTCGGCAGGCCGTCCTACGAGCAGTACTTC. Translating it yields CASSEFGRPSYEQYF.

V gene TRBV7-3 combines with J gene TRBJ2-1, with 10 bases identical to TRBD2. CDR1 is SGHTA and CDR2 is FQGTGA in the germline V gene. Losses at the gene ends were 5 bases for V and 5 bases for J; bases not matched to a gene: 3. CDR3 size: 14 residues. CDR3 coding DNA: TGTGCCAGCAGCGCGGGACTAGCGAACAATGAGCAGTTCTTC. Protein product: CASSAGLANNEQFF.

This clone has more than one count but fewer than ten. The chain has TRBV6-5 and TRBJ1-1; D uncertain. CDR3 length: 15 amino acids. CDR1 is MNHEY and CDR2 is SVGAGI in the germline V gene. Trimming stripped 0 bases from V and 7 bases from J, with 15 bases between. As DNA, the CDR3 is TGTGCCAGCAGTTACTCTCCCACAGCCCTCAATGAAGCTTTCTTT. It translates to CASSYSPTALNEAFF.

In this sample, this clone turned up once. CDR3 in amino acids: CASSIQSGPQHF. The CDR3 DNA is TGTGCCAGTAGTATACAGTCGGGGCCCCAGCATTTT. The chain couples TRBV19 to TRBJ1-5; D gene uncertain. V lost 2 bases, J lost 9 bases, and 8 bases lay in between. The CDR3 spans 12 residues. Germline V gene data show CDR1 as LNHDA and CDR2 as SQIVND (reference sequence).

The chain links TRBV28 to TRBJ1-6, with D possibly matching TRBD1 (5 bases). Germline V lookup: CDR1 MDHEN, CDR2 SYDVKM. CDR3 size: 14 residues. Trimming stripped 3 bases from V and 5 bases from J, with 8 bases between. CDR3 sequence: CASSLIGDNSPLHF. As DNA, the CDR3 is TGTGCCAGCAGTTTGATAGGGGATAATTCACCCCTCCACTTT.

The chain is built from TRBV7-3 and TRBJ2-1; the D is unclear. CDR1 is SGHTA and CDR2 is FQGTGA in the germline V gene. The CDR3 is made up of 14 amino acids. Trimming stripped 0 bases from V and 1 base from J, with 4 bases between. The CDR3 DNA sequence: TGTGCCAGCAGCTTAACCGCGTCCTACAATGAGCAGTTCTTC. It codes for CASSLTASYNEQFF.

The chain carries TRBV5-6 and TRBJ2-7, with 8 bases that match TRBD1. Germline V gives CDR1 SGHDT, CDR2 YYEEEE. CDR3 size: 15 residues. With V trimmed by 0 bases and J by 3 bases, 5 bases remained unmatched. CDR3 nucleotides: TGTGCCAGCAGCTTGGGACAGGGGAGTGGCTACGAGCAGTACTTC. Encoded protein: CASSLGQGSGYEQYF. The full variable domain, completed using reference TRBV5-6 and TRBJ2-7, is DAGVTQSPTHLIKTRGQQVTLRCSPKSGHDTVSWYQQALGQGPQFIFQYYEEEERQRGNFPDRFSGHQFPNYSSELNVNALLLGDSALYLCASSLGQGSGYEQYFGPGTRLTVT.

The rearrangement links TRBV5-1 to TRBJ2-3; 8 positions match TRBD1. The germline V gene encodes CDR1 SGHRS and CDR2 YFSETQ. The CDR3 length is 13 residues. V shed 9 bases, J shed 0 bases, and the junction held 3 bases outside the gene matches. The CDR3 nucleotides are TGCGCCACCCGACAGGGGAGCACAGATACGCAGTATTTT. Amino acids: CATRQGSTDTQYF.

This clone appeared a single time. At the DNA level, this CDR3 is encoded by other sequences in the same sample as well. This rearrangement joins TRBV27 to TRBJ2-7; 7 nucleotides line up with TRBD1. The trim removed 5 bases at V and 0 bases at J, leaving 7 bases unmatched. The length of the CDR3 is 15 residues. Germline CDR1 and CDR2: MNHEY and SMNVEV (reference sequence). CDR3 sequence: CASSKSGTVSYEQYF. For the CDR3, the DNA is TGTGCCAGCAGTAAATCCGGGACAGTCTCCTACGAGCAGTACTTC.

J is TRBJ2-4 and V is TRBV6-6; the D gene is possibly TRBD1 (6 bases). Trimming pared 2 bases from V and 8 bases from J, leaving 7 bases between. The CDR3 spans 12 residues. Germline V gene data show CDR1 as MNHNY and CDR2 as SVGAGI (reference sequence). DNA for the CDR3: TGTGCCAGCAGTTACGGACAGTACATTCAGTACTTC. Protein sequence: CASSYGQYIQYF.

The J gene is TRBJ1-2, the V gene TRBV5-1; 11 nucleotides align to TRBD1. With V trimmed by 3 bases and J by 8 bases, 9 bases remained unmatched. Germline values: CDR1 SGHRS, CDR2 YFSETQ. The CDR3 loop spans 15 amino acids. The CDR3 is CASSSFGQGAEGYTF. CDR3 sequence (DNA): TGCGCCAGCAGCTCCTTCGGACAGGGGGCGGAAGGCTACACCTTC.

This rearrangement joins TRBV5-1 to TRBJ1-1; 7 bases are shared with TRBD1. J was trimmed by 4 bases and V by 4 bases; bases with no gene match: 7. CDR1 is SGHRS and CDR2 is YFSETQ in the germline V gene. The CDR3 covers 14 residues. The CDR3 DNA sequence: TGCGCCAGCAGCGGGGAACAGGGGATCACTGAAGCTTTCTTT. As protein: CASSGEQGITEAFF.

The chain combines TRBV19 with TRBJ1-4, with D perhaps matching TRBD1 (5 bases). The CDR3 covers 15 residues. CDR1 LNHDA and CDR2 SQIVND come from the germline V gene (reference sequence). The V gene lost 5 bases and the J gene lost 0 bases, with 10 bases spanning the gap. Written as DNA, the CDR3 is TGTGCCAGTAGTCCGGGGACTGCAACTAATGAAAAACTGTTTTTT. It codes for CASSPGTATNEKLFF.

The V gene is TRBV19, the J gene TRBJ2-7; D unresolved. This CDR3 is 14 amino acids long. Germline lookup yields CDR1 LNHDA and CDR2 SQIVND (reference sequence). The V and J ends lost 6 bases and 3 bases respectively, with 15 bases between them. CDR3 DNA: TGTGCCAGTAGCACCGCCTGGGCTGGCTACGAGCAGTACTTC. As protein: CASSTAWAGYEQYF. Looking up the rest from reference TRBV19 and TRBJ2-7 gives the full variable domain: DGGITQSPKYLFRKEGQNVTLSCEQNLNHDAMYWYRQDPGQGLRLIYYSQIVNDFQKGDIAEGYSVSREKKESFPLTVTSAQKNPTAFYLCASSTAWAGYEQYFGPGTRLTVT.

The gene calls are TRBV4-3 and TRBJ1-3; unclear D gene. CDR1 and CDR2 from the germline V gene are LGHNA and YSLEER. The CDR3 spans 18 residues. V was trimmed by 3 bases and J by 0 bases, leaving 18 bases between them. This CDR3 reads CASSHGGSPSVSGNTIYF. In DNA, the CDR3 is TGCGCCAGCAGCCACGGCGGATCTCCCTCTGTCTCTGGAAACACCATATATTTT.

This chain links TRBV6-5 with TRBJ1-5, with TRBD1 matching over 10 bases. The CDR3 runs to 15 residues. CDR1 is MNHEY and CDR2 is SVGAGI in the germline V gene. Trimming cost V 6 bases and J 6 bases; bases outside gene matches: 8. The CDR3 is CASSSGTGVFQPQHF. DNA of the CDR3: TGTGCCAGCAGCAGTGGGACAGGGGTATTTCAGCCCCAGCATTTT.

The chain uses TRBV9 and TRBJ2-3; 14 nucleotides agree with TRBD2. The CDR3 extends over 18 amino acids. J was trimmed by 2 bases and V by 4 bases; bases with no gene match: 9. Germline-derived CDR1 and CDR2 are SGDLS and YYNGEE. CDR3 sequence (DNA): TGTGCCAGCAGCCCCCGAGGACTAGCGGGGGGCACCACAGATACGCAGTATTTT. Amino acid sequence: CASSPRGLAGGTTDTQYF.